A selection of T cell receptor beta chains follows, all from one sample in a study of cytomegalovirus exposure and HLA in healthy donors. Here immunoSEQ multiplex PCR was the method, and the copy in TCRdb shows in-frame clones only, minus some. Of some 110,000 clones detected, less than 85% appear once; the ten largest clones hold about 5.4%. The source material was PBMCs. The receptors come from a woman between 18 and 29 years old in good health and CMV-seropositive. CDR3s include the opening cysteine and the closing phenylalanine or tryptophan. The D gene is left open where the match is weak. Clone size is given for some rows only: seen once, a few or many times, or a class if the clone is expanded.

d_call	v_call	clone_size	j_call	cdr3_aa	cdr3_nt
TRBD2	TRBV4-1	-	TRBJ2-1	CASSQTTSGVNNEQFF	TGCGCCAGCAGCCAAACCACTAGCGGGGTAAACAATGAGCAGTTCTTC
-	TRBV7-3	-	TRBJ2-1	CASSPDLGAYNEQFF	TGTGCCAGCAGCCCGGACTTGGGTGCCTACAATGAGCAGTTCTTC
-	TRBV27	-	TRBJ2-7	CASSSRTTGTYEQYF	TGTGCCAGCAGTTCCCGAACGACGGGGACCTACGAGCAGTACTTC
-	TRBV4-1	-	TRBJ1-2	CASSQAGTLEANYGYTF	TGCGCCAGCAGCCAAGCCGGGACACTTGAAGCTAACTATGGCTACACCTTC
TRBD1	TRBV18	-	TRBJ1-5	CASSPGQGAGQPQHF	TGTGCCAGCTCACCCGGACAGGGGGCTGGTCAGCCCCAGCATTTT
-	TRBV7-2	-	TRBJ2-1	CASSLDWNEQFF	TGTGCCAGCAGCTTAGACTGGAATGAGCAGTTCTTC
TRBD2	TRBV7-9	once	TRBJ2-3	CASRGASGIYTQYF	TGTGCCAGCAGAGGCGCTAGCGGGATTTATACGCAGTATTTT
-	TRBV5-1	-	TRBJ2-3	CASSLGASASTDTQYF	TGCGCCAGCAGCTTGGGGGCTAGCGCGAGCACAGATACGCAGTATTTT
-	TRBV9	-	TRBJ2-3	CASSVDKDTQYF	TGTGCCAGCAGCGTAGATAAAGATACGCAGTATTTT
-	TRBV2	-	TRBJ2-5	CASLPSGTSQETQYF	TGTGCCAGCCTACCTTCCGGGACTTCACAAGAGACCCAGTACTTC
-	TRBV27	-	TRBJ1-4	CASSFLGGKLFF	TGTGCCAGCAGTTTCCTCGGGGGAAAACTGTTTTTT
-	TRBV27	-	TRBJ1-2	CATSGGYGYTF	TGTGCCACCTCCGGGGGCTATGGCTACACCTTC
-	TRBV7-2	-	TRBJ2-2	CASSLALAGTGELFF	TGTGCCAGCAGCTTAGCGCTAGCTGGCACCGGGGAGCTGTTTTTT
-	TRBV28	few	TRBJ2-1	CASSLGAGEQFF	TGTGCCAGCAGTTTGGGGGCTGGGGAGCAGTTCTTC
TRBD1	TRBV4-1	-	TRBJ2-1	CASSQTPGTGSDNEQFF	TGCGCCAGCAGCCAAACACCCGGGACAGGGAGCGACAATGAGCAGTTCTTC
-	TRBV6-1	few	TRBJ2-4	CASSDASALAKNIQYF	TGTGCCAGCAGTGATGCTAGCGCCTTAGCCAAAAACATTCAGTACTTC
-	TRBV28	-	TRBJ2-1	CASSIGLRGNEQFF	TGTGCCAGCAGCATTGGACTCCGGGGGAATGAGCAGTTCTTC
TRBD1	TRBV6-5	-	TRBJ1-1	CASSYWTGDTEAFF	TGTGCCAGCAGTTACTGGACAGGGGACACTGAAGCTTTCTTT
TRBD2	TRBV29-1	-	TRBJ2-5	CSVGGLAGDQTQYF	TGCAGCGTTGGGGGGCTAGCGGGAGATCAGACCCAGTACTTC
TRBD2	TRBV15	once	TRBJ2-3	CATGMPGLAGVRGDTDTQYF	TGTGCCACCGGGATGCCGGGACTAGCGGGAGTGAGGGGGGACACAGATACGCAGTATTTT
-	TRBV25-1	-	TRBJ2-7	CASRGWGPEQYF	TGTGCCAGCAGGGGATGGGGGCCCGAGCAGTACTTC
TRBD1	TRBV10-3	-	TRBJ2-7	CAISERGTGTGTEQYF	TGTGCCATCAGTGAGAGGGGAACCGGGACAGGAACCGAGCAGTACTTC
TRBD2	TRBV7-8	few	TRBJ2-3	CASSLGLAGNTDTQYF	TGTGCCAGCAGCTTAGGACTAGCGGGTAACACAGATACGCAGTATTTT